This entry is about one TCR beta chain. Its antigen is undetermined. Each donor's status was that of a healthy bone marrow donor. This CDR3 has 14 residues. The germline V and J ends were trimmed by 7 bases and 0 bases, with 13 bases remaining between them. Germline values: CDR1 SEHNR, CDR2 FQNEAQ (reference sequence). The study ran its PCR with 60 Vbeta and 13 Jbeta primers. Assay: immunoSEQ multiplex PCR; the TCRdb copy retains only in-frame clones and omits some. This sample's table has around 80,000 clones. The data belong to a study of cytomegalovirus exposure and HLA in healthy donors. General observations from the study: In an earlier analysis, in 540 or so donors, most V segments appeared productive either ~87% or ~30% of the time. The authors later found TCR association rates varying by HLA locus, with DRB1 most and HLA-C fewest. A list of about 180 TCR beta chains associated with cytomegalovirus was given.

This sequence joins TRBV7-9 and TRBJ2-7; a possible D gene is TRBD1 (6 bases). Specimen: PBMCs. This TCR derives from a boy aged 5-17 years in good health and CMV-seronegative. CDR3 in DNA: TGTGCCAGCACGCCCTGGGGGCCCTCCTACGAGCAGTACTTC. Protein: CASTPWGPSYEQYF.